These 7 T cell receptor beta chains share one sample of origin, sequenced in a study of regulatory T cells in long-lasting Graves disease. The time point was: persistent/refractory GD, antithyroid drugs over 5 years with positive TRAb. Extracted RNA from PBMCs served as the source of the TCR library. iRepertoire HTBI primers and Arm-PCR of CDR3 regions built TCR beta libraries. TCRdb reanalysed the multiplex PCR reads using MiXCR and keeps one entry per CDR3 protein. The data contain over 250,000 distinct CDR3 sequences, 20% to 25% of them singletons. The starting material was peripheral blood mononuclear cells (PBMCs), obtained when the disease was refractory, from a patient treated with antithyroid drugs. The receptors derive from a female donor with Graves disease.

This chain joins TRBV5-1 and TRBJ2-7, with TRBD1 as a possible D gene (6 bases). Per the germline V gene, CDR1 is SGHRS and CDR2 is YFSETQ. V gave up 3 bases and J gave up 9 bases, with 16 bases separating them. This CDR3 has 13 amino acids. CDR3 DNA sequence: TGCGCCAGCAGCTCTCCAGGGGTAGAATTGCAGTACTTC. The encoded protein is CASSSPGVELQYF.

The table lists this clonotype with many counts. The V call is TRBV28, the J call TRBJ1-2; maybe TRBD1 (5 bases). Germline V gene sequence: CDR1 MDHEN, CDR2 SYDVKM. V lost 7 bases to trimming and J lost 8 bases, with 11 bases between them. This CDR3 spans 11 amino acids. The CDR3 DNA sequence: TGTGCCAGCACCGGGACGCGGGGCTACACCTTC. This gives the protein CASTGTRGYTF.

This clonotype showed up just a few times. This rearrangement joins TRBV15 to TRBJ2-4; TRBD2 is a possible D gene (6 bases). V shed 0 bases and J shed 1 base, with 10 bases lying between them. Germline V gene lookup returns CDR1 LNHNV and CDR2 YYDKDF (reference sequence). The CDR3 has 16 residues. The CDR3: CATSRDAGPAKNIQYF. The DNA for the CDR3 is TGTGCCACCAGCAGAGATGCGGGGCCGGCCAAAAACATTCAGTACTTC.

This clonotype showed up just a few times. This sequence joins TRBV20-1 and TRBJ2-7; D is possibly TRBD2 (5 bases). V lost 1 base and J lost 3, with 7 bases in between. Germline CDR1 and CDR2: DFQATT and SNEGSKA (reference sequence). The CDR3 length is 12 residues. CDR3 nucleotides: TGCAGTGCTAGAGGCGGACTCTACGAGCAGTACTTC. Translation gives CSARGGLYEQYF.

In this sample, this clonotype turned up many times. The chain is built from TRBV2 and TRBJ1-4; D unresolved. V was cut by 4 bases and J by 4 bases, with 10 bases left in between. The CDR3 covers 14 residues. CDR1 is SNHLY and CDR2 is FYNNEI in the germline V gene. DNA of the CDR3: TGTGCCAGCAGTGGCCCTCTCGTTAATGAAAAACTGTTTTTT. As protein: CASSGPLVNEKLFF.

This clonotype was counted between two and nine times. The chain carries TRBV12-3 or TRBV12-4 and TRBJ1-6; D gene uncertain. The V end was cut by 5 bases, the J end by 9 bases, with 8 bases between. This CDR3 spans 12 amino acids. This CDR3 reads CASSPYLSPLHF. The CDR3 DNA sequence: TGTGCCAGCAGTCCCTACCTTTCACCCCTCCACTTT.

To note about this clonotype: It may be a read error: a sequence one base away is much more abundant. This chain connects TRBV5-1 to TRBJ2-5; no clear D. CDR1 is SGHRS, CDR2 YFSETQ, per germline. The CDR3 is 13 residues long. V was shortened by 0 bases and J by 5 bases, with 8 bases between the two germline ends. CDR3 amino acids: CASSLAMGETQYF. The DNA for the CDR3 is TGCGCCAGCAGCTTGGCCATGGGGGAGACCCAGTACTTC.